Listed here is a single TCR beta chain. This entry belongs to a study of blood T cell repertoires in COVID-19. Study at large: Samples came from the United States, Italy and Spain, spanning acute and convalescent COVID-19.

How the authors handled the data: Scientists estimated how many nucleated cells there were by amplifying reference gene primers. Repertoires were generated with immunoSEQ multiplex PCR, while TCRdb's copy carries only in-frame clones and drops some. V, J and clone size reflect that table, while D and trimming were determined from the DNA. Of approximately 52,000 clones in the sample, roughly nine tenths were seen once. V shed 9 bases and J shed 3 bases, with 10 bases lying between them. This CDR3 has 12 residues. Germline values: CDR1 SGHRS, CDR2 YFSETQ. The source material was peripheral blood. V usage is TRBV5-1 and J usage is TRBJ2-1; TRBD1 is a possible D gene (6 bases). This clonotype was obtained from a man aged 60 to 75 with active COVID-19. CDR3 coding DNA: TGCGCCACCCGGGACAACTACAATGAGCAGTTCTTC. It translates to CATRDNYNEQFF.